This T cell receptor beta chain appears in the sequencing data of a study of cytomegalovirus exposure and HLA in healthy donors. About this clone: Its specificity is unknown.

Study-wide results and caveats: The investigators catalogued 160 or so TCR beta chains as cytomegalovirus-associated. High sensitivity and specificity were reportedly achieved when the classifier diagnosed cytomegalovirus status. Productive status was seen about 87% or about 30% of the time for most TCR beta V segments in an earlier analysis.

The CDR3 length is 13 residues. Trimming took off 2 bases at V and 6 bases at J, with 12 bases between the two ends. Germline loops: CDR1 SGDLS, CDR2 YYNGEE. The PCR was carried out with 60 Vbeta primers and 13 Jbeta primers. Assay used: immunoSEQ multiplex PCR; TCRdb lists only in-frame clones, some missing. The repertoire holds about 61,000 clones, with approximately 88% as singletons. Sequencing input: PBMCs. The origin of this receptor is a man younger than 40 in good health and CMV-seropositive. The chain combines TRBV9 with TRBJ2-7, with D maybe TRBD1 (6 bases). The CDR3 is CASSVGLGGEQYF. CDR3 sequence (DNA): TGTGCCAGCAGCGTGGGGCTAGGGGGCGAGCAGTACTTC.